A single sample gave rise to the 2 T cell receptor beta chains below, sequenced in a study of tumor-infiltrating lymphocytes in primary liver carcinoma. A constant-region primer primed TCR beta cDNA synthesis from 500 to 550 ng of total RNA. Three-round nested multiplex PCR performed with slightly modified ARM-PCR produced the TCR beta libraries. TRBV1-TRBV30 forward primers and a C-beta reverse primer were used in the first two PCR rounds, which each ran for nine to ten cycles. TCRdb ran MiXCR on the multiplex PCR reads and lists one entry per CDR3 protein. The sample contains some 40,000 distinct CDR3 sequences, 75% of which appear only once. The source material, 20-30 mg of unsorted bulk tissue, was used to co-extract RNA and DNA. Sample: tumor-adjacent normal liver tissue. Every receptor here comes from a man aged 35-49 years with primary liver carcinoma and hepatitis B virus infection.

The chain joins TRBV4-1 to TRBJ1-5, with D uncertain. Between the trimmed V and J ends, which lost 10 bases and 7 bases, there was a span of 23 bases. Germline CDR1 MGHRA, CDR2 YSYEKL. CDR3 length equals 15 residues. The CDR3 is CATCQDAALGQPQHF. The CDR3, as DNA: TGCGCCACCTGCCAAGATGCGGCGTTAGGGCAGCCCCAGCATTTT.

The gene calls are TRBV6-4 and TRBJ2-2, with 7 bases identical to TRBD2. With V trimmed by 4 bases and J by 8 bases, 4 bases remained unmatched. Germline V gene sequence: CDR1 MRHNA, CDR2 SNTAGT. CDR3 length: 13 amino acids. CDR3 sequence (DNA): TGTGCCAGCAGTGTGGGAGGGGCAGGGGAGCTGTTTTTT. This codes for CASSVGGAGELFF.